Below are 10 T cell receptor beta chains sequenced from a single sample in a study of T-cell reconstitution after alpha-beta-depleted transplantation in children. A library of TCRbeta sequences, prepared with unique molecular identifiers, was generated. TCRdb recomputed calls from the PCR reads with MiXCR, one row per CDR3 protein. The sample lists about 610,000 distinct CDR3 sequences, roughly a tenth occurring once. The input for sequencing was PBMCs from the stem cell graft donor, taken from the stem cell graft. Source of these receptors: a human donor who donated a stem cell graft to a child with acute myeloid leukemia.

The sample holds a few counts of this clonotype. The genes are TRBV7-2 and TRBJ2-3; 7 nucleotides match TRBD2. With 1 base clipped from V and 1 base from J, the junction kept 5 bases outside the gene matches. The CDR3 length is 16 residues. Germline assignment: CDR1 SGHTA and CDR2 FQGNSA. The CDR3: CASSLVGSGRTDTQYF. CDR3 nucleotides: TGTGCCAGCAGCTTAGTCGGTAGCGGGCGCACAGATACGCAGTATTTT.

V usage is TRBV14 and J usage is TRBJ2-2, with 7 positions matching TRBD1. Germline trimming cut 4 bases from V and 9 bases from J; bases unmatched to any gene: 2. The CDR3 length is 12 residues. Germline loops: CDR1 SGHDN, CDR2 FVKESK. This chain's CDR3 is CASSPQGRELFF. DNA of the CDR3: TGTGCCAGCAGCCCACAGGGGCGGGAGCTGTTTTTT.

This clonotype occurred a few times. The rearrangement joins TRBV20-1 to TRBJ2-7; D perhaps matches TRBD1 (6 bases). Germline V lookup: CDR1 DFQATT, CDR2 SNEGSKA (reference sequence). This CDR3 has 11 residues. With 6 bases removed from V and 4 bases from J, the gap between germline ends came to 10 bases. CDR3 in amino acids: CSANTGYEQYF. As DNA, the CDR3 is TGCAGTGCCAACACAGGGTACGAGCAGTACTTC.

This chain links TRBV7-3 with TRBJ2-3; D call uncertain. Germline V gene sequence: CDR1 SGHTA, CDR2 FQGTGA. V was pared by 4 bases and J by 1 base, with 15 bases between. This CDR3 region has 16 residues. DNA of the CDR3: TGTGCCAGCAGCTCCCCACCGGGTATAGGCACAGATACGCAGTATTTT. Residues: CASSSPPGIGTDTQYF. Full variable domain (missing parts from reference TRBV7-3 and TRBJ2-3): GAGVSQTPSNKVTEKGKYVELRCDPISGHTALYWYRQSLGQGPEFLIYFQGTGAADDSGLPNDRFFAVRPEGSVSTLKIQRTERGDSAVYLCASSSPPGIGTDTQYFGPGTRLTVL.

The rearrangement joins TRBV5-1 to TRBJ2-7; TRBD1 matches 8 bases. The V segment lost 5 bases and the J segment 0 bases; nucleotides outside the gene matches: 4. CDR1 is SGHRS, CDR2 YFSETQ, per germline. This CDR3 comprises 14 residues. The CDR3 nucleotides read TGCGCCAGCAGACGGACAGGGCCCTCCTACGAGCAGTACTTC. Protein product: CASRRTGPSYEQYF.

This clonotype was observed a few times. The chain recombines TRBV7-9 with TRBJ2-3; 13 nucleotides align to TRBD2. In germline, CDR1 is SEHNR, CDR2 FQNEAQ (reference sequence). With 0 bases clipped from V and 5 bases from J, the junction kept 5 bases outside the gene matches. The CDR3 covers 17 residues. CDR3 in DNA: TGTGCCAGCAGCTTAGCCCTACTAGCGGGAGGGGAAGATACGCAGTATTTT. Residues: CASSLALLAGGEDTQYF.

This clonotype was recorded a few times. J is TRBJ2-7 and V is TRBV20-1, with 8 positions matching TRBD2. Looked up from germline, CDR1 is DFQATT and CDR2 is SNEGSKA (reference sequence). The CDR3 runs to 16 residues. V lost 6 bases and J lost 0; bases outside the gene matches: 13. CDR3 coding DNA: TGCAGTGCCCCCAACGGGGGGGGGCTTAGCTCCTACGAGCAGTACTTC. It codes for CSAPNGGGLSSYEQYF.

This clonotype was picked up a small number of times. The gene calls are TRBV7-9 and TRBJ2-3; D is unclear. Trimming removed 4 bases from V and 1 base from J, with 15 bases in between. In germline, CDR1 is SEHNR, CDR2 FQNEAQ (reference sequence). This CDR3 region has 16 residues. This CDR3 reads CASSSAAASRTDTQYF. The CDR3 DNA is TGTGCCAGCAGCTCCGCCGCGGCTAGTCGCACAGATACGCAGTATTTT.

This clonotype has more than one count but fewer than ten. The chain uses TRBV5-1 and TRBJ2-3; D unclear. Germline V CDR1 and CDR2: SGHRS, YFSETQ. Trimming removed 4 bases at V and 11 bases at J, with 17 bases between. The CDR3 loop spans 13 amino acids. The CDR3 protein is CASSLTGPVEQYF. The DNA for the CDR3 is TGCGCCAGCAGCCTGACCGGGCCCGTGGAGCAGTATTTT.

CDR3 in amino acids: CASSHNRGPYEQYF. CDR3 DNA: TGTGCCAGCAGTCATAACAGGGGACCCTACGAGCAGTACTTC. This sequence joins TRBV11-2 and TRBJ2-7; TRBD1 agrees at 7 bases. Germline V gene lookup returns CDR1 SGHAT and CDR2 FQNNGV. V shed 6 bases and J 2 bases; nucleotides not matched to a gene: 7. CDR3 length equals 14 residues.